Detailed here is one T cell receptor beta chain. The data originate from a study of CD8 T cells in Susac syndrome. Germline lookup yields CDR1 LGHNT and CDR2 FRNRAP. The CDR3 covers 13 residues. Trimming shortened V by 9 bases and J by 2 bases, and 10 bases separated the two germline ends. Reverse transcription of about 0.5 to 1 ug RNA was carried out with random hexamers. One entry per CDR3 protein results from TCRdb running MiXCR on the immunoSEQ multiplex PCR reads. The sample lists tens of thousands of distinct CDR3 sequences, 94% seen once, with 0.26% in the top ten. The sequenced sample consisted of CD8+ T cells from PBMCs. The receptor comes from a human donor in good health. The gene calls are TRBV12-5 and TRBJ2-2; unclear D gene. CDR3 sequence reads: CASQYPNTGELFF. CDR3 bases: TGTGCTAGCCAGTACCCAAACACCGGGGAGCTGTTTTTT.